Presented here are 26 T cell receptor beta chains from one specimen sequenced in a study of sequential checkpoint blockade in melanoma. Treatment indicated: randomized to nivolumab then ipilimumab (arm A) or the reverse (arm B). Libraries were prepared by immunoSEQ multiplex PCR; TCRdb keeps only in-frame clonotypes and omits some of them. In the table there are about 12,000 clones, about 61% of which are singletons. Here the sequenced sample was CD8+ T cells sorted from blood (inferred from file names), taken from a patient given nivolumab and ipilimumab in sequence. These receptors originate from a human donor with melanoma.

The chain recombines TRBV19 with TRBJ2-7, with D perhaps matching TRBD2 (6 bases). The V gene's germline CDR1 is LNHDA and CDR2 SQIVND (reference sequence). The CDR3 loop spans 12 amino acids. The V end lost 5 bases, the J end lost 3 bases, and 8 bases lay between the germline ends. CDR3 loop: CASSFGGYEQYF. For the CDR3, the DNA is TGTGCCAGTAGTTTCGGGGGCTACGAGCAGTACTTC.

The chain joins TRBV19 to TRBJ1-5, with a weak D call TRBD1 (5 bases). Trimming shortened V by 4 bases and J by 2 bases, and 12 bases separated the two germline ends. This CDR3 has 15 amino acids. Germline V gene sequence: CDR1 LNHDA, CDR2 SQIVND (reference sequence). CDR3 bases: TGTGCCAGTAGTAGTTGGCTAGGGGGCAATCAGCCCCAGCATTTT. This sequence encodes CASSSWLGGNQPQHF.

The rearrangement uses TRBV4-2 and TRBJ2-3, with 13 bases that match TRBD2. Germline CDR1 is LGHNA and CDR2 is YNFKEQ. The CDR3 consists of 16 residues. Trimming removed 4 bases from V and 3 bases from J; junction bases left unmatched: 4. The CDR3 DNA reads TGTGCCAGCAGCCTTCCGGGACTAGCGGGGACAGATACGCAGTATTTT. Amino acid sequence: CASSLPGLAGTDTQYF.

The chain recombines TRBV7-8 with TRBJ2-5; D is perhaps TRBD1 (6 bases). V dropped 1 base and J dropped 1 base, with 7 bases sitting between them. The CDR3 covers 14 residues. Germline loops: CDR1 SGHVS, CDR2 FQNEAQ. The CDR3 region has the DNA TGTGCCAGCAGCTTAGAGGGGGTCCAAGAGACCCAGTACTTC. It is translated as CASSLEGVQETQYF. Using reference TRBV7-8 and TRBJ2-5 for the parts outside the CDR3, the full variable domain is GAGVSQSPRYKVAKRGQDVALRCDPISGHVSLFWYQQALGQGPEFLTYFQNEAQLDKSGLPSDRFFAERPEGSVSTLKIQRTQQEDSAVYLCASSLEGVQETQYFGPGTRLLVL.

This clone showed up just a few times. V usage is TRBV5-1 and J usage is TRBJ2-7, with D tentatively TRBD2 (5 bases). The ends were cut back, 0 bases at V and 0 bases at J, with 25 bases in the middle. The length of the CDR3 is 20 residues. The germline gives CDR1 SGHRS, CDR2 YFSETQ. In DNA, the CDR3 is TGCGCCAGCAGCTTGGCCGGTTGGGCTAGCACTCTTTGGAGCTCCTACGAGCAGTACTTC. It is translated as CASSLAGWASTLWSSYEQYF.

V and J are TRBV6-5 and TRBJ1-2; perhaps TRBD1 as D (5 bases). V lost 4 bases to trimming and J lost 9 bases, with 18 bases between them. The CDR3 is 14 residues long. Germline values: CDR1 MNHEY, CDR2 SVGAGI. The CDR3 loop is CASSSRRGRESYTF. The CDR3 coding sequence is TGTGCCAGCAGTTCGCGGAGGGGCCGCGAGAGCTACACCTTC.

V is TRBV6-5 and J is TRBJ2-5, with D possibly matching TRBD2 (6 bases). V was cut by 6 bases and J by 5 bases, with 13 bases left in between. This CDR3 comprises 13 residues. Germline CDR1 and CDR2: MNHEY and SVGAGI. CDR3 DNA sequence: TGTGCCAGCAGCCCGACTAGACGGGAGACCCAGTACTTC. It translates to CASSPTRRETQYF.

This clone showed up just a few times. The V call is TRBV7-2, the J call TRBJ2-2, with 8 nucleotides matching TRBD1. This CDR3 has 17 amino acids. The V gene end was trimmed by 1 base and the J gene end by 3 bases; junction bases not matched to a gene: 7. Germline-derived CDR1 and CDR2 are SGHTA and FQGNSA. CDR3 sequence (DNA): TGTGCCAGCAGCTTAGAGCCGGACAGGGCTTACACCGGGGAGCTGTTTTTT. It yields the protein CASSLEPDRAYTGELFF. The entire variable domain, with the rest obtained from reference TRBV7-2 and TRBJ2-2, is as follows: GAGVSQSPSNKVTEKGKDVELRCDPISGHTALYWYRQSLGQGLEFLIYFQGNSAPDKSGLPSDRFSAERTGGSVSTLTIQRTQQEDSAVYLCASSLEPDRAYTGELFFGEGSRLTVL.

This chain uses TRBV6-5 with TRBJ2-7; possible D gene TRBD1, 6 bases. The V gene lost 2 bases and the J gene lost 6 bases, with 14 bases spanning the gap. Per the germline V gene, CDR1 is MNHEY and CDR2 is SVGAGI. The CDR3 totals 14 residues. CDR3 sequence reads: CASSYRQGQGEQYF. In DNA, the CDR3 is TGTGCCAGCAGTTACCGGCAGGGGCAGGGCGAGCAGTACTTC.

A single count supports this clone. This chain connects TRBV29-1 to TRBJ1-2; D not certain. Trimming removed 5 bases at V and 0 bases at J, with 4 bases between. Germline assignment: CDR1 SQVTM and CDR2 ANQGSEA. CDR3 length: 11 residues. CDR3: CSVLTNYGYTF. The CDR3 coding sequence is TGCAGCGTTCTTACTAACTATGGCTACACCTTC.

The chain has TRBV15 and TRBJ2-7, with D possibly matching TRBD2 (5 bases). In germline, CDR1 is LNHNV, CDR2 YYDKDF (reference sequence). The ends were cut back, 1 base at V and 4 bases at J, with 11 bases in the middle. CDR3 size: 14 residues. The CDR3 DNA reads as TGTGCCACCAGCAGAGGAGAGGGATCGTACGAGCAGTACTTC. Translating it yields CATSRGEGSYEQYF.

In this sample, this clone turned up a few times. This rearrangement joins TRBV29-1 to TRBJ2-7, with 8 bases aligning to TRBD1. The CDR3 is made up of 13 amino acids. J gave up 3 bases and V 5 bases, and 6 bases lay outside the gene matches. Looked up from germline, CDR1 is SQVTM and CDR2 is ANQGSEA. The CDR3 coding sequence is TGCAGCGTTAGCAGGGGGCCGATCTACGAGCAGTACTTC. This codes for CSVSRGPIYEQYF.

This rearrangement joins TRBV4-1 to TRBJ1-2; 8 bases agree with TRBD1. The CDR3 is made up of 17 amino acids. Per germline, CDR1 MGHRA and CDR2 YSYEKL. J lost 4 bases, V lost 0 bases, and 10 bases had no gene match. The CDR3 coding sequence is TGCGCCAGCAGCCAAGACACCACAGGGGGTTTTCTCTATGGCTACACCTTC. It specifies CASSQDTTGGFLYGYTF.

This chain joins TRBV11-2 and TRBJ2-7, with a tentative D call TRBD2 (7 bases). V lost 5 bases and J lost 2, with 19 bases in between. The CDR3 loop spans 16 amino acids. CDR1 SGHAT and CDR2 FQNNGV come from the germline V gene. CDR3 sequence (DNA): TGTGCCAGCAGCCCTTTGGGGGGGGCGCATACCTACGAGCAGTACTTC. Protein: CASSPLGGAHTYEQYF.

The gene calls are TRBV4-3 and TRBJ2-2; D not certain. CDR1 and CDR2 from the germline V gene are LGHNA and YSLEER. The CDR3 is 14 residues long. V lost 0 bases, J lost 5 bases, and 7 bases lay in between. The chain's CDR3 is CASSQDPSTGELFF. In DNA, the CDR3 is TGCGCCAGCAGCCAAGATCCCAGTACCGGGGAGCTGTTTTTT.

V and J are TRBV7-6 and TRBJ2-2; the match to TRBD2 covers 11 bases. The CDR3 consists of 16 residues. The germline CDR1 and CDR2 sequences are SGHVS and FNYEAQ. After removal of 5 bases from V and 1 base from J, the junction contained 3 bases not matched to a gene. The CDR3: CASSQTSGGNTGELFF. In DNA, the CDR3 is TGTGCCAGCAGCCAAACTAGCGGGGGGAACACCGGGGAGCTGTTTTTT. The whole variable domain, filled in from reference TRBV7-6 and TRBJ2-2, reads GAGVSQSPRYKVTKRGQDVALRCDPISGHVSLYWYRQALGQGPEFLTYFNYEAQQDKSGLPNDRFSAERPEGSISTLTIQRTEQRDSAMYRCASSQTSGGNTGELFFGEGSRLTVL.

The chain couples TRBV6-5 to TRBJ1-5; D remains unclear. The CDR3 length is 16 residues. Trimming removed 0 bases from V and 2 bases from J, with 11 bases in between. Germline V gene data show CDR1 as MNHEY and CDR2 as SVGAGI. Here the CDR3 reads CASSYSTGNGNQPQHF. The DNA of the CDR3 is TGTGCCAGCAGTTACTCGACGGGTAATGGCAATCAGCCCCAGCATTTT.

This chain joins TRBV9 and TRBJ1-1; 11 nucleotides agree with TRBD1. Trimming removed 4 bases from V and 0 bases from J; junction bases left unmatched: 8. Germline values: CDR1 SGDLS, CDR2 YYNGEE. CDR3 size: 17 residues. CDR3 DNA: TGTGCCAGCAGCTCACGGGACAGGGGGGAGATGAACACTGAAGCTTTCTTT. Its translation is CASSSRDRGEMNTEAFF.

The DNA for the CDR3 is TGCGCCAGCAGCCAAGAAGCAGGGATTACTGAAGCTTTCTTT. The encoded protein is CASSQEAGITEAFF. This chain connects TRBV4-1 to TRBJ1-1; maybe TRBD1 (5 bases). Trimming removed 0 bases from V and 5 bases from J, with 10 bases in between. Germline lookup yields CDR1 MGHRA and CDR2 YSYEKL. The CDR3 length is 14 residues.

This chain uses TRBV5-5 with TRBJ1-5, with a tentative D call TRBD1 (5 bases). There are 14 residues in the CDR3. Germline V gives CDR1 SGHKS, CDR2 YYEKEE (reference sequence). V was pared by 4 bases and J by 4 bases, with 12 bases between. Here the CDR3 reads CASSPGGINQPQHF. CDR3 in DNA: TGTGCCAGCAGCCCGGGGGGGATTAATCAGCCCCAGCATTTT.

In its sample, this clone was seen a few times. This chain's CDR3 is CASSLKGRAPETQYF. Written as DNA, the CDR3 is TGTGCCAGCAGCTTAAAGGGCAGGGCCCCCGAGACCCAGTACTTC. The chain couples TRBV13 to TRBJ2-5; maybe TRBD1 (5 bases). The ends were cut back, 2 bases at V and 5 bases at J, with 15 bases in the middle. CDR1 PRHDT and CDR2 FYEKMQ come from the germline V gene (reference sequence). The CDR3 is made up of 15 amino acids.

By sample fraction, this clone is medium-sized. The V call is TRBV5-8, the J call TRBJ1-3; perhaps TRBD1 as D (5 bases). Trimming cost V 4 bases and J 3 bases, with 14 bases left between them. This CDR3 comprises 15 residues. The germline gives CDR1 SGHTS, CDR2 YDEGEE. Written as DNA, the CDR3 is TGTGCCAGCAGCGCCGGGACGGGAGGTGGAAACACCATATATTTT. Residues: CASSAGTGGGNTIYF.

This chain links TRBV7-2 with TRBJ2-7; 7 bases match TRBD1. Germline V gene data show CDR1 as SGHTA and CDR2 as FQGNSA. The V segment lost 1 base and the J segment 0 bases; nucleotides outside the gene matches: 3. The CDR3 has 15 amino acids. CDR3: CASSLGGDSSYEQYF. In DNA form, the CDR3 reads TGTGCCAGCAGCTTAGGAGGGGACAGCTCCTACGAGCAGTACTTC.

The chain links TRBV28 to TRBJ2-2, with TRBD2 matching 14 bases. V was pared by 7 bases and J by 8 bases, with 12 bases of the junction left unmatched. There are 17 residues in the CDR3. The germline V gene has CDR1 MDHEN and CDR2 SYDVKM. The chain's CDR3 is CASTPPGLAGGTGELFF. CDR3 in DNA: TGTGCCAGCACCCCGCCTGGACTAGCGGGGGGCACGGGGGAGCTGTTTTTT.

In DNA, the CDR3 is TGTGCCAGCAGTTACTCGACGGGAAACTATGGCTACACCTTC. This translates into CASSYSTGNYGYTF. The J gene is TRBJ1-2, the V gene TRBV6-6; no reliable D call. Germline V gene sequence: CDR1 MNHNY, CDR2 SVGAGI (reference sequence). Trimming stripped 0 bases from V and 2 bases from J, with 7 bases between. The length of the CDR3 is 14 residues.

The rearrangement joins TRBV5-6 to TRBJ2-7, with D perhaps TRBD1 (6 bases). Germline lookup yields CDR1 SGHDT and CDR2 YYEEEE. CDR3 size: 13 residues. Trimming left V 4 bases short and J 3 bases short, with 11 bases between. The CDR3: CASSIGTLYEQYF. The CDR3 nucleotides read TGTGCCAGCAGCATAGGGACACTCTACGAGCAGTACTTC.